The 14 T cell receptor beta chains listed next were all sequenced from one sample in a study of T cell changes during pregnancy in multiple sclerosis (dated by TCRdb to about 2019). Receptor libraries were prepared by the immunoSEQ multiplex PCR assay. TCRdb's version of the immuneACCESS table is confined to in-frame rearrangements and falls short of the full clone set. An unresolved V gene accounts for under half of the shortfall where checked; the remainder is of unknown origin. This sample lists under 55,000 clones; roughly nine tenths were detected once. Together, the top ten hold about a tenth of the sample. The sample in question was CD8+ T cells from peripheral blood mononuclear cells, obtained after pregnancy. The receptors were gathered from a female donor with multiple sclerosis, enrolled in a pregnancy study.

The chain is built from TRBV2 and TRBJ2-7; the D gene is possibly TRBD2 (8 bases). Trimming removed 8 bases from V and 0 bases from J, with 17 bases in between. Germline CDR1 is SNHLY and CDR2 is FYNNEI. The CDR3 is 15 residues long. DNA of the CDR3: TGTGCCAGCTCCGACGGGGGGGACAGCTCCTACGAGCAGTACTTC. Its translation: CASSDGGDSSYEQYF.

The CDR3 here is CAISEGTGLNYGYTF. The CDR3 region has the DNA TGTGCCATCAGTGAAGGGACAGGCCTGAACTATGGCTACACCTTC. The chain uses TRBV10-3 and TRBJ1-2; 8 nucleotides align to TRBD1. Germline V gene data show CDR1 as ENHRY and CDR2 as SYGVKD. The CDR3 loop spans 15 amino acids. V lost 3 bases, J lost 2 bases, and 5 bases stayed unmatched.

The rearrangement links TRBV9 to TRBJ2-5, with a possible D match to TRBD1 (5 bases). Germline CDR1 is SGDLS and CDR2 is YYNGEE. CDR3 length: 14 residues. Between the trimmed V and J ends, which lost 3 bases and 1 base, there was a span of 10 bases. CDR3 sequence (DNA): TGTGCCAGCAGCGCACCGGACATCCAAGAGACCCAGTACTTC. Translated: CASSAPDIQETQYF.

The rearrangement links TRBV11-2 to TRBJ2-6; D ambiguous. The CDR3 has 15 amino acids. Deletions cut 5 bases from V and 1 base from J, with 9 bases between. From germline, CDR1 is SGHAT and CDR2 FQNNGV. CDR3 sequence reads: CASSPFYSGANVLTF. CDR3 coding DNA: TGTGCCAGCAGCCCCTTCTATTCTGGGGCCAACGTCCTGACTTTC.

The CDR3 loop is CASSQTGLYGYTF. The DNA for the CDR3 is TGTGCCAGTAGCCAAACAGGGCTCTATGGCTACACCTTC. The chain uses TRBV19 and TRBJ1-2; D may be TRBD1 (6 bases). This CDR3 comprises 13 residues. The germline V gene encodes CDR1 LNHDA and CDR2 SQIVND (reference sequence). V dropped 6 bases and J dropped 4 bases, with 12 bases sitting between them.

The gene calls are TRBV5-6 and TRBJ2-7, with D hard to call. This CDR3 is 14 amino acids long. Looked up from germline, CDR1 is SGHDT and CDR2 is YYEEEE. V lost 4 bases and J 2 bases, leaving 13 bases between the germline ends. In DNA form, the CDR3 reads TGTGCCAGCAGCCATCCGGCGGAGACCTACGAGCAGTACTTC. This gives the protein CASSHPAETYEQYF.

The chain recombines TRBV5-1 with TRBJ1-1, with 7 bases aligning to TRBD1. This CDR3 contains 17 residues. CDR1 and CDR2 (germline): SGHRS, YFSETQ. Germline trimming cut 4 bases from V and 0 bases from J; bases unmatched to any gene: 12. The CDR3 loop reads CASSGTVTGDMNTEAFF. CDR3 nucleotides: TGCGCCAGCAGCGGGACAGTGACCGGGGACATGAACACTGAAGCTTTCTTT.

The rearrangement links TRBV2 to TRBJ2-7; D might be TRBD1 (5 bases). The V gene lost 1 base and the J gene lost 6 bases, with 10 bases spanning the gap. The CDR3 spans 13 residues. CDR1 SNHLY and CDR2 FYNNEI come from the germline V gene. The CDR3 DNA reads TGTGCCAGCAGTGAAGGAGTAGGGGTCGAGCAGTACTTC. Amino acid sequence: CASSEGVGVEQYF.

This chain connects TRBV27 to TRBJ2-6; D is uncertain. V shed 6 bases and J shed 1 base, with 7 bases lying between them. This CDR3 is built from 14 residues. The germline V gene encodes CDR1 MNHEY and CDR2 SMNVEV (reference sequence). The CDR3 here is CASRASSGANVLTF. CDR3 sequence (DNA): TGTGCCAGCAGGGCCTCGTCTGGGGCCAACGTCCTGACTTTC.

The chain's CDR3 is CASSLGGGAHTF. The CDR3 DNA sequence: TGTGCCAGCAGCTTGGGGGGGGGCGCTCATACCTTC. This chain links TRBV5-6 with TRBJ1-2; possible D gene TRBD1, 6 bases. The CDR3 contains 12 residues. Per germline, CDR1 SGHDT and CDR2 YYEEEE. V was shortened by 0 bases and J by 14 bases, with 14 bases between the two germline ends.

The V gene is TRBV30, the J gene TRBJ2-3; D is undetermined. Germline V lookup: CDR1 GTSNPN, CDR2 SVGIG (reference sequence). The CDR3 length is 14 residues. Trimming cost V 0 bases and J 0 bases, with 7 bases left between them. This CDR3 is CAWSVLGSTDTQYF. The CDR3 DNA reads TGTGCCTGGAGTGTACTCGGGAGCACAGATACGCAGTATTTT.

The rearrangement uses TRBV14 and TRBJ2-5; 7 nucleotides align to TRBD2. Trimming took 4 bases from V and 3 from J; bases not matched to a gene: 14. There are 17 residues in the CDR3. Per the germline V gene, CDR1 is SGHDN and CDR2 is FVKESK. The CDR3 DNA is TGTGCCAGCAGCCCACATCCTGCTTGGGGGGGGGAAGAGACCCAGTACTTC. This encodes CASSPHPAWGGEETQYF.

The chain employs TRBV5-4 and TRBJ2-4, with TRBD1 matching over 7 bases. The trim removed 4 bases at V and 6 bases at J, leaving 1 base unmatched. The CDR3 covers 12 residues. The germline gives CDR1 SGHNT, CDR2 YYREEE (reference sequence). In DNA form, the CDR3 reads TGTGCCAGCAGCCCAGGGGGAAACATTCAGTACTTC. Residues: CASSPGGNIQYF.

The chain combines TRBV5-4 with TRBJ1-5; D gene ambiguous. Trimming took 3 bases from V and 8 from J, leaving 12 bases between them. The CDR3 runs to 13 residues. Per the germline V gene, CDR1 is SGHNT and CDR2 is YYREEE (reference sequence). This CDR3 is CASSSNPIEPQHF. DNA for the CDR3: TGTGCCAGCAGCTCTAATCCAATCGAGCCCCAGCATTTT.